This TCR beta chain was found in a study of identical twins. Findings of the study overall: Insertions were fewer in abundant cord blood beta clonotypes, whereas memory repertoires showed none of this pattern.

The V end lost 5 bases, the J end lost 1 base, and 13 bases lay between the germline ends. Germline V lookup: CDR1 SGHTS, CDR2 YDEGEE. The CDR3 covers 16 residues. A universal primer site came from template switching; cDNA carried unique molecular identifiers. TCRdb called the 5' RACE reads again in MiXCR, with one record for every CDR3 protein. The sample has 700,000 or so distinct CDR3 sequences, around 21% seen once; the top ten hold 4% to 5.5%. As regards this clonotype: What it binds is unknown.

This same sample was also part of a study on T cells expressing NK-cell markers.

This TCR derives from a woman aged 18 to 35 in good health. The sample taken for sequencing was PBMCs. The V call is TRBV5-8, the J call TRBJ2-6; unclear D gene. DNA of the CDR3: TGTGCCAGCAGAAAACACCATGGATCTGGGGCCAACGTCCTGACTTTC. It specifies CASRKHHGSGANVLTF.